This T cell receptor (beta chain) derives from a study of blood T cell repertoires in COVID-19. Study information: COVID-19 samples collected from the United States, Italy and Spain covered acute and convalescent phases. PBMCs, B-cell-depleted T cells, or T cells were the source of the cDNA or gDNA that made up the material.

Trimming took 7 bases from V and 7 from J; bases not matched to a gene: 8. In germline, CDR1 is MNHEY, CDR2 SMNVEV (reference sequence). The CDR3 loop spans 13 amino acids. This clone has only a few counts. Authors' analysis steps: Nucleated cell counts were estimated from reference gene primer amplification. Assay: immunoSEQ multiplex PCR; the TCRdb copy retains only in-frame clones and omits some. That table is the source of V, J and clone size, and D and trimming were worked out from the DNA. The sample shows 20,000 to 25,000 clones, around 86% of them seen only once. The sequencing sample was made of peripheral blood. The V gene is TRBV27, the J gene TRBJ1-2; 8 nucleotides agree with TRBD1. The TCR comes from a woman aged 80 or over with acute or convalescent COVID-19. CDR3 nucleotide sequence: TGTGCCAGCACCTCAACAGGGGGACTTGGCTACACCTTC. It translates to CASTSTGGLGYTF.